This entry features one TCR beta chain sequence. What it recognizes is unknown. TCRdb's table, derived via immunoSEQ multiplex PCR, lists solely in-frame clones and lacks some. Of 150,000 to 200,000 clones in the sample, 92% are singletons; the top ten hold about 9.4%. This record comes from a study of T cell responses to AZD1222 COVID-19 vaccine. Whole-study context: Recipients boosted at about 4 weeks or about 12 weeks are pooled.

The CDR3 loop spans 13 amino acids. Germline V gives CDR1 SGHTA, CDR2 FQGNSA. Trimming removed 0 bases from V and 10 bases from J, with 12 bases in between. Broader study findings: White British donors predominated, females outnumbered males, and clonal diversity was possibly underestimated.

Sequences were derived from peripheral blood, sampled on day 0 of AZD1222 vaccination. The origin of this receptor is an adult in good health. The chain joins TRBV7-2 to TRBJ1-1, with TRBD1 as a possible D gene (5 bases). Here the CDR3 DNA reads TGTGCCAGCAGCTTAGCCAGGGCCAGCATAGCTTTCTTT. Its protein product is CASSLARASIAFF.